Described below is a single T cell receptor beta chain sequence and its context. HIV-negative, healthy adults without recent acute infections or vaccinations were the donors. All participating donors were Caucasian adults from Nashville, Tennessee. The authors' processing: Junction-only sequences without quality scores came from ImmunoSEQ, so filtering differed. Sequencing was performed with immunoSEQ multiplex PCR; in TCRdb, only in-frame clones are kept and a portion is missing. The V and J calls and clone size are taken from that table; D and trimming were inferred from the DNA. The sample carries fewer than 500,000 clones, over 75% recorded once. The entry originates in a study of shared clonotypes between healthy human individuals. The CDR3 runs 11 residues. V was shortened by 1 base and J by 12 bases, with 10 bases between the two germline ends. Germline assignment: CDR1 SEHNR and CDR2 FQNEAQ (reference sequence).

The sample taken for sequencing was PBMCs. The gene calls are TRBV7-9 and TRBJ2-7; no clear D gene. This clonotype was sampled from a middle-aged woman in good health. Some clones in this sample may be carry-over from other donors' samples. Here the CDR3 DNA reads TGTGCCAGCAGCTTAGATCGGGTTCTGTACTTC. Translated, it gives CASSLDRVLYF.